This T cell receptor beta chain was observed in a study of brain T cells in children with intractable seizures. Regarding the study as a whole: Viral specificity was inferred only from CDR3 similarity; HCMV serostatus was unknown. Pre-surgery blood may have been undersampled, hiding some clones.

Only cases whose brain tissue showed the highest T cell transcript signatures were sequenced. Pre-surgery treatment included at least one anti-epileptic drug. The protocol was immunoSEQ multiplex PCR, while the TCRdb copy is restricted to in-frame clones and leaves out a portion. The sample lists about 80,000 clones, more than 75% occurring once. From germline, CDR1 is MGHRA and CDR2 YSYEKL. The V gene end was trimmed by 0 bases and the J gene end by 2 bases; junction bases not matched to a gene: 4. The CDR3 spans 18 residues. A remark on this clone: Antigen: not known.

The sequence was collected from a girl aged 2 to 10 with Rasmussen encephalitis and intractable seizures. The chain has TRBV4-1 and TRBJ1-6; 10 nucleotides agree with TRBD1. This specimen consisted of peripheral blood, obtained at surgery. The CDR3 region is CASSQDPTGGAYNSPLHF. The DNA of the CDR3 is TGCGCCAGCAGCCAAGACCCGACAGGGGGCGCCTATAATTCACCCCTCCACTTT.